Listed here are 7 T cell receptor beta chains from one sample, sequenced in a study of regulatory T cells in long-lasting Graves disease. Assembly of TCR beta libraries relied on iRepertoire HTBI primers together with Arm-PCR of CDR3 regions. TCRdb independently ran MiXCR on the multiplex PCR reads; one entry per CDR3 protein. Of approximately 310,000 distinct CDR3 sequences in the sample, over 15% were seen once. Noted time point: newly diagnosed GD, antithyroid drugs for less than 3 months. Scientists built the TCR library using RNA that was extracted from PBMCs. The sequencing used peripheral blood mononuclear cells (PBMCs), collected at new diagnosis, from a patient treated with antithyroid drugs. The receptors were gathered from a female donor with Graves disease.

This clonotype was detected a few times. The chain has TRBV12-3 or TRBV12-4 and TRBJ1-1, with D unclear. The CDR3 loop spans 15 amino acids. Trimming shortened V by 2 bases and J by 0 bases, and 10 bases separated the two germline ends. The CDR3 DNA sequence: TGTGCCAGCAGTTTACCAGCCAGCATGAACACTGAAGCTTTCTTT. Protein sequence: CASSLPASMNTEAFF.

This clonotype was picked up many times. The chain links TRBV19 to TRBJ1-4, with 7 positions matching TRBD1. This CDR3 region has 14 residues. Per the germline V gene, CDR1 is LNHDA and CDR2 is SQIVND (reference sequence). V lost 5 bases and J lost 7; bases outside the gene matches: 7. The CDR3 sequence: CASSPDRVPEKLFF. The CDR3 DNA reads TGTGCCAGTAGTCCCGACAGGGTCCCTGAAAAACTGTTTTTT.

With regard to this clonotype: This may be a read error: a much more frequent sequence differs by one nucleotide. This chain connects TRBV7-9 to TRBJ1-4, with D uncertain. CDR1 is SEHNR, CDR2 FQNEAQ, per germline (reference sequence). CDR3 length equals 14 residues. V was pared by 3 bases and J by 5 bases, with 10 bases between. The CDR3 is CASSFFPPNEKLFF. The CDR3 bases are TGTGCCAGCAGCTTTTTCCCCCCGAATGAAAAACTGTTTTTT.

Ten or more counts support this clonotype. The chain uses TRBV13 and TRBJ2-3; D possibly uses TRBD1 or TRBD2 (6 bases each). There are 16 residues in the CDR3. V lost 1 base and J 5 bases, leaving 16 bases between the germline ends. Germline-derived CDR1 and CDR2 are PRHDT and FYEKMQ (reference sequence). The CDR3 reads CASSLVGGDVGDTQYF. CDR3 DNA sequence: TGTGCCAGCAGCTTAGTGGGGGGCGACGTCGGAGATACGCAGTATTTT.

This clonotype was detected many times. The rearrangement links TRBV20-1 to TRBJ2-5; 8 positions match TRBD2. V trimming: 3 bases; J trimming: 5 bases; junction bases outside the gene matches: 14. Germline V gene sequence: CDR1 DFQATT, CDR2 SNEGSKA (reference sequence). The CDR3 contains 16 residues. DNA of the CDR3: TGCAGTGCTAGTCTTAGCGGGGATCCCTTGGAGGAGACCCAGTACTTC. Translating gives CSASLSGDPLEETQYF.

This clonotype was observed many times. The chain recombines TRBV5-1 with TRBJ1-2; D ambiguous. V dropped 2 bases and J dropped 5 bases, with 13 bases sitting between them. Germline V gene data show CDR1 as SGHRS and CDR2 as YFSETQ. The CDR3 is made up of 14 amino acids. The CDR3 sequence is CASSFGVPEYGYTF. The CDR3 nucleotides read TGCGCCAGCAGCTTCGGAGTCCCAGAATATGGCTACACCTTC.

This clonotype was observed many times. The rearrangement joins TRBV30 to TRBJ2-3; D gene unclear. Germline loops: CDR1 GTSNPN, CDR2 SVGIG (reference sequence). V lost 3 bases and J 2 bases, leaving 6 bases between the germline ends. The CDR3 runs to 12 residues. The CDR3 loop is CAWRRPTDTQYF. CDR3 DNA: TGTGCCTGGAGACGCCCCACAGATACGCAGTATTTT.